A selection of T cell receptor beta chains follows, all from one sample in a study of blood T cell repertoires in COVID-19. Clones were sequenced by immunoSEQ multiplex PCR, and TCRdb holds only the in-frame ones, with some missing. This table holds fewer than 200,000 clones, 83% found once. The material sequenced was peripheral blood. Receptors were obtained from an elderly woman with acute or convalescent COVID-19. The CDR3 runs from the conserved cysteine through the conserved F or W. Each record gives: clone size, J gene, V gene, D gene, CDR3 DNA, CDR3 protein. D genes are given only for firm matches. Clone size is stated in some rows and not others, as once, few, many or a class when expanded.

size: -
J: TRBJ2-2
V: TRBV4-3
D: -
DNA: TGCGCCAGCAGCCAGCGGGACGGCACCGGGGAGCTGTTTTTT
CDR3: CASSQRDGTGELFF

size: few
J: TRBJ1-5
V: TRBV9
D: -
DNA: TGTGCCAGCGGGGTGCGGGGTGGCAATCAGCCCCAGCATTTT
CDR3: CASGVRGGNQPQHF

size: -
J: TRBJ1-5
V: TRBV7-9
D: TRBD1
DNA: TGTGCCAGCAGCTTAGGGACAGGGAGTCAGCCCCAGCATTTT
CDR3: CASSLGTGSQPQHF

size: -
J: TRBJ1-3
V: TRBV10-3
D: -
DNA: TGTGCCACCGAGGACAGCTACTCTGGAAACACCATATATTTT
CDR3: CATEDSYSGNTIYF

size: -
J: TRBJ2-7
V: TRBV3-1/TRBV3-2
D: TRBD2
DNA: TGTGCCAGCAGCCAAGGGAGGACTAGCGAGTACGAGCAGTACTTC
CDR3: CASSQGRTSEYEQYF

size: -
J: TRBJ2-1
V: TRBV10-3
D: TRBD2
DNA: TGTGCCATCAGGGGCGGGACTAGCGGGATAAATGAGCAGTTCTTC
CDR3: CAIRGGTSGINEQFF

size: -
J: TRBJ1-1
V: TRBV5-6
D: -
DNA: TGTGCCAGCAGCACCGGTCCCGGCGGGTTCACTGAAGCTTTCTTT
CDR3: CASSTGPGGFTEAFF

size: -
J: TRBJ1-2
V: TRBV5-4
D: -
DNA: TGTGCCAGCAGCTTGGCCTTCGGAGGGGACGGTCGGGGCTACACCTTC
CDR3: CASSLAFGGDGRGYTF

size: -
J: TRBJ1-1
V: TRBV5-1
D: TRBD1
DNA: TGCGCCAGCAGCAACACCGGGACAGCGAACACTGAAGCTTTCTTT
CDR3: CASSNTGTANTEAFF

size: once
J: TRBJ2-7
V: TRBV23-1
D: TRBD1
DNA: TGCGCCAGCAGAGAGCCGGGACAGGGGGCGTACGAGCAGTACTTC
CDR3: CASREPGQGAYEQYF

size: -
J: TRBJ1-1
V: TRBV5-1
D: -
DNA: TGCGCCAGCAGCTCGGGGGACTTCGGATACGAAGCTTTCTTT
CDR3: CASSSGDFGYEAFF

size: -
J: TRBJ2-2
V: TRBV16
D: -
DNA: TGTGCCAGCAGCCAAGTTGATCGGACTTCCACCGGGGAGCTGTTTTTT
CDR3: CASSQVDRTSTGELFF

size: -
J: TRBJ1-1
V: TRBV18
D: -
DNA: TGTGCCAGCTCATCCGACGGGGGAGCCACTGAAGCTTTCTTT
CDR3: CASSSDGGATEAFF

size: many
J: TRBJ2-3
V: TRBV5-1
D: -
DNA: TGCGCCAGCAGCTTGACGGGGATCACAGATACGCAGTATTTT
CDR3: CASSLTGITDTQYF

size: -
J: TRBJ1-2
V: TRBV30
D: -
DNA: TGTGCCTGGAGTGTAGGAGTCGGCCCGGATGGAGGCTACACCTTC
CDR3: CAWSVGVGPDGGYTF

size: -
J: TRBJ2-5
V: TRBV12-5
D: -
DNA: TGTGCTAGTGGTTTGGTACAAGGCCCAGGGTTCGCGGAGACCCAGTACTTC
CDR3: CASGLVQGPGFAETQYF

size: -
J: TRBJ2-7
V: TRBV6-5
D: TRBD1
DNA: TGTGCCAGCAGTTCCGACAGGGTCTCCTACGAGCAGTACTTC
CDR3: CASSSDRVSYEQYF

size: -
J: TRBJ1-5
V: TRBV19
D: TRBD1
DNA: TGTGCCAGTACGTTCTGGGACAGGGGTAGCAATCAGCCCCAGCATTTT
CDR3: CASTFWDRGSNQPQHF

size: once
J: TRBJ2-2
V: TRBV19
D: -
DNA: TGTGCCAGTAGTATAGGAGTTAACACCGGGGAGCTGTTTTTT
CDR3: CASSIGVNTGELFF

size: -
J: TRBJ2-1
V: TRBV6-5
D: TRBD2
DNA: TGTGCCAGCAGGACTCTAGCGGCTACGTACAATGAGCAGTTCTTC
CDR3: CASRTLAATYNEQFF

size: few
J: TRBJ1-5
V: TRBV28
D: -
DNA: TGTGCCAGCAGTTTGGGCACCTTAGCGGATCAGCCCCAGCATTTT
CDR3: CASSLGTLADQPQHF

size: once
J: TRBJ1-4
V: TRBV30
D: TRBD1
DNA: TGTGCCTGGGGGGGACAGATGAATGAAAAACTGTTTTTT
CDR3: CAWGGQMNEKLFF

size: once
J: TRBJ1-6
V: TRBV12-3/TRBV12-4
D: -
DNA: TGTGCCAGCAGCAGCGACCGGATTCCACCCCTCCACTTT
CDR3: CASSSDRIPPLHF

size: -
J: TRBJ2-5
V: TRBV7-2
D: -
DNA: TGTGCCAGCAGCTGGACAAGACAAGAGACCCAGTACTTC
CDR3: CASSWTRQETQYF

size: -
J: TRBJ2-5
V: TRBV7-3
D: TRBD1
DNA: TGTGCCAGCAGCCCAGGGGGCACTCCCCAAGAGACCCAGTACTTC
CDR3: CASSPGGTPQETQYF

size: -
J: TRBJ2-2
V: TRBV4-1
D: TRBD2
DNA: TGCGCCAGCAGCCGCCAACTAGCGGGAGGTGGGGCCGGGGAGCTGTTTTTT
CDR3: CASSRQLAGGGAGELFF

size: -
J: TRBJ2-1
V: TRBV30
D: TRBD2
DNA: TGTGCCTGGAAACGGGAGGGCCAATCCTACAATGAGCAGTTCTTC
CDR3: CAWKREGQSYNEQFF

size: once
J: TRBJ1-1
V: TRBV6-6
D: TRBD1
DNA: TGTGCCAGCAACCGAGGACAGGTTAACACTGAAGCTTTCTTT
CDR3: CASNRGQVNTEAFF

size: -
J: TRBJ2-3
V: TRBV27
D: TRBD1
DNA: TGTGCCAGCAGTTTTTGGGACAGCCGCACAGATACGCAGTATTTT
CDR3: CASSFWDSRTDTQYF

size: few
J: TRBJ1-5
V: TRBV19
D: -
DNA: TGTGCCAGTAGTATCCGGGGGAATCAGCCCCAGCATTTT
CDR3: CASSIRGNQPQHF

size: -
J: TRBJ1-1
V: TRBV28
D: -
DNA: TGTGCCAGCAGCATTTTGGCCGGAGGGGCGACCACTGAAGCTTTCTTT
CDR3: CASSILAGGATTEAFF

size: once
J: TRBJ2-1
V: TRBV6-5
D: -
DNA: TGTGCCTCCGAGTTCGGTGAACTCAATGAGCAGTTCTTC
CDR3: CASEFGELNEQFF

size: -
J: TRBJ1-5
V: TRBV2
D: -
DNA: TGTGCCAGCAGCGCCCGAGAGGGTGGAGGTCAGCCCCAGCATTTT
CDR3: CASSAREGGGQPQHF

size: -
J: TRBJ1-1
V: TRBV15
D: -
DNA: TGTGCCACCAGCACAAGATCCCAAGCCGCTGAAGCTTTCTTT
CDR3: CATSTRSQAAEAFF

size: -
J: TRBJ2-3
V: TRBV5-6
D: -
DNA: TGTGCCAGCAGCTTGCCCCTAGCAGATACGCAGTATTTT
CDR3: CASSLPLADTQYF

size: -
J: TRBJ2-5
V: TRBV5-4
D: TRBD1
DNA: TGTGCCAGCAGCGGACAGGGGGCTGCGGGAGAGACCCAGTACTTC
CDR3: CASSGQGAAGETQYF

size: -
J: TRBJ1-1
V: TRBV18
D: TRBD1
DNA: TGTGCCAGCTCCCCCACAGGGGGGACCACTGAAGCTTTCTTT
CDR3: CASSPTGGTTEAFF

size: once
J: TRBJ2-7
V: TRBV28
D: -
DNA: TGTGCCAGCAGTTTTTTCAGGGGCTCCTACGAGCAGTACTTC
CDR3: CASSFFRGSYEQYF

size: -
J: TRBJ2-1
V: TRBV7-3
D: TRBD2
DNA: TGTGCCAGCAGCTGGGGGACTAGCGGGGCCTACAATGAGCAGTTCTTC
CDR3: CASSWGTSGAYNEQFF

size: -
J: TRBJ2-3
V: TRBV11-3
D: TRBD2
DNA: TGTGCCAGCAGCTCCCCCCGGGAGGCAGATACGCAGTATTTT
CDR3: CASSSPREADTQYF

size: -
J: TRBJ2-2
V: TRBV19
D: -
DNA: TGTGCCAGTAGTACCCTCTACACCGGGGAGCTGTTTTTT
CDR3: CASSTLYTGELFF

size: -
J: TRBJ1-3
V: TRBV5-1
D: TRBD1
DNA: TGCGCCAGCAGCTTGGCCGCGACAGGGGGCTTCGCAGGAAACACCATATATTTT
CDR3: CASSLAATGGFAGNTIYF

size: -
J: TRBJ1-1
V: TRBV5-1
D: TRBD1
DNA: TGCGCCAGCAGCGTACAGGGGTTGGGCACTGAAGCTTTCTTT
CDR3: CASSVQGLGTEAFF

size: -
J: TRBJ2-1
V: TRBV5-4
D: TRBD2
DNA: TGTGCCAGCAGCACCAGTCGGACTAGCGCTTACAATGAGCAGTTCTTC
CDR3: CASSTSRTSAYNEQFF

size: -
J: TRBJ2-3
V: TRBV5-4
D: TRBD2
DNA: TGTGCCAGCAGCCCCGGGGGGTTGGGAGGCACCACAGATACGCAGTATTTT
CDR3: CASSPGGLGGTTDTQYF

size: once
J: TRBJ1-2
V: TRBV5-1
D: -
DNA: TGCGCCAGCAGCCAAGATGGTTCAGGCCAGGTCTATGGCTACACCTTC
CDR3: CASSQDGSGQVYGYTF

size: -
J: TRBJ1-5
V: TRBV19
D: -
DNA: TGTGCCAGTAGTATGACCAGGGGCTCCAATCAGCCCCAGCATTTT
CDR3: CASSMTRGSNQPQHF